Reported below is one TCR beta chain. In germline, CDR1 is LGHNT, CDR2 FRNRAP. Trimming shortened V by 1 base and J by 6 bases, and 18 bases separated the two germline ends. The CDR3 has 16 amino acids. This entry is derived from a study of blood T cell repertoires in COVID-19. Residents of 24 US areas, aged about 18 to 95 years, made up the participants. Sequencing was performed with immunoSEQ multiplex PCR; in TCRdb, only in-frame clones are kept and a portion is missing. The sample lists approximately 310,000 clones; roughly 85% were seen once. The gene calls are TRBV12-5 and TRBJ1-2; D may be TRBD1 (5 bases). Sequences were obtained from PBMCs or T cells enriched from blood (not recorded which). The source of this sequence is a man between 25 and 39 years old who had recovered from COVID-19. CDR3: CASGLARGQGGDGYTF. The CDR3 DNA reads as TGTGCTAGTGGTTTGGCAAGAGGGCAGGGCGGGGATGGCTACACCTTC.